In its sample, the clone carrying this T cell receptor beta chain was seen many times. Its antigen is not known. One end of the junction fails to match germline, which may point to a read error. The data derive from a study of prognosis after radiotherapy for stage I lung cancer. Background on the study: Whereas about 13 patients had adenocarcinoma, squamous cell carcinoma was the tumor in 6 or 7. With stereotactic body radiotherapy, no patient received any concurrent therapy.

From genomic DNA, two-round multiplex PCR was used to amplify TCR beta CDR3. Individual primers that were specific to each TRBV and TRBJ gene served in first-round PCR. TCRdb reprocessed the multiplex PCR reads via MiXCR and lists one record per CDR3 protein. Among 38,000 or so distinct CDR3 sequences listed, around 22% were seen once. The patients, a group without prior chemotherapy, radiotherapy or other malignancies, were all node-negative on CT and PET/CT. Study conclusions and caveats: Patients with distant metastases had lower Shannon entropy after stereotactic body radiation therapy.

This material consisted of PBMCs, taken before or after stereotactic body radiation therapy (not recorded which). The TCR was taken from a donor aged 50 or older with non-small cell lung cancer.

The CDR3, as DNA: TGTGCTAGCACCGGGGATAGCAATCAGCCCCAGCATTTT. It specifies CASTGDSNQPQHF. The rearrangement joins TRBV2 to TRBJ1-5; no clear D. Germline values: CDR1 SNHLY, CDR2 FYNNEI. This CDR3 region has 13 residues.